This T cell receptor (beta chain) was obtained from a study of cytomegalovirus exposure and HLA in healthy donors. In the study overall: Prior work identified around 120 million unique TCR beta sequences in about 179 million T cells.

With 60 Vbeta and 13 Jbeta primers, the PCR was carried out. The method was immunoSEQ multiplex PCR; TCRdb's version includes in-frame clones alone and lacks a portion of them. This sample has roughly 120,000 clones, with 65% to 80% found just once. Germline V lookup: CDR1 SGHRS, CDR2 YFSETQ. The CDR3 is 14 amino acids. The V gene end was trimmed by 4 bases and the J gene end by 5 bases; junction bases not matched to a gene: 8. This receptor was taken from a woman aged 40 to 50 in good health and CMV-seropositive. This chain uses TRBV5-1 with TRBJ1-1; the match to TRBD1 covers 7 bases. Source material: PBMCs. The CDR3 here is CASSPQGGNTEAFF. The CDR3 DNA is TGCGCCAGCAGCCCCCAAGGGGGCAATACTGAAGCTTTCTTT. The whole variable domain, remainder taken from reference TRBV5-1 and TRBJ1-1, is KAGVTQTPRYLIKTRGQQVTLSCSPISGHRSVSWYQQTPGQGLQFLFEYFSETQRNKGNFPGRFSGRQFSNSRSEMNVSTLELGDSALYLCASSPQGGNTEAFFGQGTRLTVV.